The present TCR beta chain was sequenced within a study of molecular identifiers for immune sequencing clone quantification. Across the whole study: Five aliquots were made in replicates from the RNA of around 20,000 or 100,000 naive CD8 cells, and four were sequenced.

TCRdb re-derived calls from the PCR reads in MiXCR, one entry per CDR3 protein. Counted here are about 640,000 distinct CDR3 sequences, just under 20% occurring once; the ten biggest clones make up 0.85%. V trimming: 6 bases; J trimming: 0 bases; junction bases outside the gene matches: 4. The CDR3 totals 16 residues. Germline CDR1 is MNHEY and CDR2 is SMNVEV (reference sequence). Regarding this clonotype: Its antigen is undetermined.

Overall study results and limits: Highly expanded clone sizes could be underestimated through barcode sharing by identical TCR molecules. Detectable among some 1 million naive cells, according to reports, was Jurkat TCR RNA spiked in from one cell. Over 99% of effector molecules, yet under 1% of naive-cell molecules, were held by clones above 20 RNA copies.

The chain has TRBV27 and TRBJ2-4, with 11 bases aligning to TRBD2. The sequencing sample was made of naive CD8+ T cells from blood, with Jurkat cell RNA spiked in. The subset was: FACS-sorted CD8+CD4-CCR7+CD45RA+ naive T cells. The TCR comes from a human donor in good health. Some libraries in this study had Jurkat cell RNA spiked in. The CDR3 sequence is CASSKTSGIAKNIQYF. Here the CDR3 DNA reads TGTGCCAGCAGCAAGACTAGCGGGATAGCCAAAAACATTCAGTACTTC.